These T cell receptor beta chains were read from a single sample in a study of T-cell memory formation after mild COVID-19. TCRdb reprocessed the 5' RACE reads via MiXCR and lists one record per CDR3 protein. This sample has 150,000 to 200,000 distinct CDR3 sequences; 11% occur once, and the top ten carry approximately 3.4%. The sequenced material came from PBMCs or a T cell subset sorted from them (not recorded which). The receptors originated from a man between 18 and 35 years old who had mild COVID-19 (a few samples of this study predate the infection). Cell type and time point are not known. Both conserved end residues are part of each CDR3. Fields, in order: D gene, clone size, V gene, J gene, CDR3 DNA, CDR3 protein. A D gene is named only where the DNA matches it firmly. Clone size is stated in some rows and not others, as once, few, many or a class when expanded.

D gene: TRBD2
clone size: NA
V gene: TRBV10-3
J gene: TRBJ2-2
CDR3 DNA: TGTGCCATCAGTGAGGGGACTAGCGGCACCGGGGAGCTGTTTTTT
CDR3 protein: CAISEGTSGTGELFF

D gene: NA
clone size: many
V gene: TRBV15
J gene: TRBJ2-3
CDR3 DNA: TGTGCCACCAGCAGAGCCGATGCCTCCCTGAGTACGCAGTATTTT
CDR3 protein: CATSRADASLSTQYF

D gene: NA
clone size: few
V gene: TRBV2
J gene: TRBJ2-1
CDR3 DNA: TGTGCCAGCTGTTCCCCGGGTAATGAGCAGTTCTTC
CDR3 protein: CASCSPGNEQFF

D gene: NA
clone size: NA
V gene: TRBV20-1
J gene: TRBJ1-1
CDR3 DNA: TGCAGTGCTAGTCGCATGAACACTGAAGCTTTCTTT
CDR3 protein: CSASRMNTEAFF

D gene: NA
clone size: many
V gene: TRBV7-6
J gene: TRBJ2-5
CDR3 DNA: TGTGCCAGCAGCTTATTTACGGGAACAGAGACCCAGTACTTC
CDR3 protein: CASSLFTGTETQYF

D gene: NA
clone size: NA
V gene: TRBV5-1
J gene: TRBJ2-3
CDR3 DNA: TGCGCCAGCAGCACCGGGGGGCCCAGCACAGATACGCAGTATTTT
CDR3 protein: CASSTGGPSTDTQYF

D gene: NA
clone size: NA
V gene: TRBV20-1
J gene: TRBJ1-1
CDR3 DNA: TGCAGTGCCTCTCGACAGCACGTGAACACTGAAGCTTTCTTT
CDR3 protein: CSASRQHVNTEAFF

D gene: TRBD1
clone size: NA
V gene: TRBV6-5
J gene: TRBJ1-2
CDR3 DNA: TGTGCCAGCAGTTATTGGGACAGGAGTGATGGGGGCTACACCTTC
CDR3 protein: CASSYWDRSDGGYTF

D gene: NA
clone size: few
V gene: TRBV5-5
J gene: TRBJ2-1
CDR3 DNA: TGTGCCAGCAGCCCTGGACAGTTTTACAATGAGCAGTTCTTC
CDR3 protein: CASSPGQFYNEQFF

D gene: NA
clone size: few
V gene: TRBV11-1
J gene: TRBJ2-5
CDR3 DNA: TGTGCCAGCGCAAAATCCGGGACAAACCAAGAGACCCAGTACTTC
CDR3 protein: CASAKSGTNQETQYF

D gene: TRBD2
clone size: many
V gene: TRBV5-1
J gene: TRBJ2-7
CDR3 DNA: TGCGCCAGCAGCCCGGATGGGGGGGGCTACGAGCAGTACTTC
CDR3 protein: CASSPDGGGYEQYF

D gene: TRBD1
clone size: few
V gene: TRBV20-1
J gene: TRBJ1-2
CDR3 DNA: TGCAGTGCTAGCCGGACGGACAGGGGCCCGGAGTATGGCTACACCTTC
CDR3 protein: CSASRTDRGPEYGYTF

D gene: NA
clone size: NA
V gene: TRBV5-1
J gene: TRBJ1-2
CDR3 DNA: TGCGCCAGCAGCTCGGACGCGAACTATGGCTACACCTTC
CDR3 protein: CASSSDANYGYTF

D gene: NA
clone size: NA
V gene: TRBV5-1
J gene: TRBJ1-2
CDR3 DNA: TGCGCCAGCAGCTTGGGGGGCTCGAAAGGCTACACCTTC
CDR3 protein: CASSLGGSKGYTF

D gene: NA
clone size: few
V gene: TRBV14
J gene: TRBJ1-1
CDR3 DNA: TGTGCCAGCAGCCAGCGACGGGCGGGGTCCGGCACTGAAGCTTTCTTT
CDR3 protein: CASSQRRAGSGTEAFF

D gene: NA
clone size: NA
V gene: TRBV7-2
J gene: TRBJ1-6
CDR3 DNA: TGTGCCAGCAGCGGGAGGGTCTCTTCACCCCTCCACTTT
CDR3 protein: CASSGRVSSPLHF

D gene: TRBD2
clone size: few
V gene: TRBV5-6
J gene: TRBJ2-3
CDR3 DNA: TGTGCCAGCAGCGTTAGCGGGGGGGCCGAAGATACGCAGTATTTT
CDR3 protein: CASSVSGGAEDTQYF

D gene: TRBD2
clone size: few
V gene: TRBV7-2
J gene: TRBJ2-5
CDR3 DNA: TGTGCCAGCAGCATCGCCGGGACTAGCGGCGAAGAGACCCAGTACTTC
CDR3 protein: CASSIAGTSGEETQYF

D gene: TRBD1
clone size: NA
V gene: TRBV9
J gene: TRBJ1-2
CDR3 DNA: TGTGCCAGCAGCGCGACAGGGGAGAACTATGGCTACACCTTC
CDR3 protein: CASSATGENYGYTF

D gene: NA
clone size: few
V gene: TRBV7-9
J gene: TRBJ1-1
CDR3 DNA: TGTGCCAGCAGCCGGGGCGTTGGGGAAGCTTTCTTT
CDR3 protein: CASSRGVGEAFF

D gene: TRBD1
clone size: many
V gene: TRBV4-3
J gene: TRBJ2-7
CDR3 DNA: TGCGCCAGCAGCCAAGCCCCGGGACAGGGCTCCTACGAGCAGTACTTC
CDR3 protein: CASSQAPGQGSYEQYF

D gene: NA
clone size: few
V gene: TRBV10-3
J gene: TRBJ1-1
CDR3 DNA: TGTGCCATCAGTGTAGGCAGTACTGAAGCTTTCTTT
CDR3 protein: CAISVGSTEAFF

D gene: NA
clone size: few
V gene: TRBV11-2
J gene: TRBJ2-3
CDR3 DNA: TGTGCCAGCAGTCCCATTAATGGACACCTGGGGGATACGCAGTATTTT
CDR3 protein: CASSPINGHLGDTQYF

D gene: NA
clone size: few
V gene: TRBV5-1
J gene: TRBJ2-1
CDR3 DNA: TGCGCCAGCAGGCCTGAAGTGGTTAATGAGCAGTTCTTC
CDR3 protein: CASRPEVVNEQFF

D gene: NA
clone size: NA
V gene: TRBV7-2
J gene: TRBJ1-6
CDR3 DNA: TGTGCCAGCAGCTCATGGGGCGGAGCGGGGAATTCACCCCTCCACTTT
CDR3 protein: CASSSWGGAGNSPLHF

D gene: NA
clone size: many
V gene: TRBV5-1
J gene: TRBJ1-1
CDR3 DNA: TGCGCCACCCGACCCCAAATGAACACTGAAGCTTTCTTT
CDR3 protein: CATRPQMNTEAFF

D gene: TRBD1
clone size: NA
V gene: TRBV12-3/TRBV12-4
J gene: TRBJ1-5
CDR3 DNA: TGTGCCAGCAGGGGACCTCCCATGCGACAGGGGTATAGTAGCAATCAGCCCCAGCATTTT
CDR3 protein: CASRGPPMRQGYSSNQPQHF

D gene: TRBD1
clone size: few
V gene: TRBV11-2
J gene: TRBJ1-4
CDR3 DNA: TGTGCCAGCAGCTTTGGCCAGGGGGGGGAAAAACTGTTTTTT
CDR3 protein: CASSFGQGGEKLFF

D gene: TRBD2
clone size: many
V gene: TRBV12-3/TRBV12-4
J gene: TRBJ2-7
CDR3 DNA: TGTGCCAGCAGTCGAGCCCAGCGGGGTCCCCACGAGCAGTACTTC
CDR3 protein: CASSRAQRGPHEQYF

D gene: TRBD2
clone size: few
V gene: TRBV4-1
J gene: TRBJ2-5
CDR3 DNA: TGCGCCAGCAGCCAGGGACTAGCGAGGCGTGAGACCCAGTACTTC
CDR3 protein: CASSQGLARRETQYF

D gene: NA
clone size: many
V gene: TRBV5-1
J gene: TRBJ1-1
CDR3 DNA: TGCGCCAGCAGCGACCCGAACACTGAAGCTTTCTTT
CDR3 protein: CASSDPNTEAFF

D gene: NA
clone size: few
V gene: TRBV9
J gene: TRBJ2-5
CDR3 DNA: TGTGCCAGCAGCGAGACAGTCCAAGAGACCCAGTACTTC
CDR3 protein: CASSETVQETQYF

D gene: TRBD2
clone size: few
V gene: TRBV4-3
J gene: TRBJ2-7
CDR3 DNA: TGCGCCAGCAGCCCGTTATCCTGGCTAGCGGGGGAAGAGCAGTACTTC
CDR3 protein: CASSPLSWLAGEEQYF

D gene: TRBD2
clone size: NA
V gene: TRBV11-2
J gene: TRBJ2-5
CDR3 DNA: TGTGCCAGCAGCAAGAGCGGGGGGCAAGAGACCCAGTACTTC
CDR3 protein: CASSKSGGQETQYF

D gene: NA
clone size: NA
V gene: TRBV20-1
J gene: TRBJ2-7
CDR3 DNA: TGCAGTGCTAGAGATCGAAGGGTAGGGGCCGCCTACGAGCAGTACTTC
CDR3 protein: CSARDRRVGAAYEQYF

D gene: NA
clone size: few
V gene: TRBV6-1
J gene: TRBJ2-6
CDR3 DNA: TGTGCCAGCAGTGTTGGCCGATATTATGGGGCCAACGTCCTGACTTTC
CDR3 protein: CASSVGRYYGANVLTF

D gene: NA
clone size: NA
V gene: TRBV28
J gene: TRBJ2-3
CDR3 DNA: TGTGCCAGCAGTGATAACACCCAACCAGATACGCAGTATTTT
CDR3 protein: CASSDNTQPDTQYF